These T cell receptor beta chains were read from a single sample in a study of patients and donors after allogeneic stem cell transplantation. TCRdb recomputed calls from the RT-PCR reads with MiXCR, one row per CDR3 protein. The sample lists 15,000 to 20,000 distinct CDR3 sequences, 4.9% occurring once. Sequenced input: blood, either unsorted or a sorted T cell fraction (not recorded which). Receptor source: a human donor who was either an allogeneic HSCT recipient or a stem cell or donor lymphocyte infusion donor (not recorded which). It is not recorded whose cells these are; they may come from a transplant donor. The CDR3 runs from the conserved cysteine through the conserved F or W. Fields, in order: clone size, V gene, J gene, D gene, CDR3 DNA, CDR3 protein. The D gene is left open where the match is weak. Not every row has a clone size; where given, it reads once, few, many or a size class.

>many|TRBV12-5|TRBJ2-5|TRBD2
TGTGCTAGTGGTTTGGTTTTAGCGGGAGGAGGATGGGAGACCCAGTACTTC
CASGLVLAGGGWETQYF
>many|TRBV10-3|TRBJ2-5|.
TGTGCCACTCGCCAAGGGTGGCGGGGTAAAGAGACCCAGTACTTC
CATRQGWRGKETQYF
>many|TRBV6-1|TRBJ1-2|.
TGTGCCAGCAGTCTAAGGGAAGACTATGGCTACACCTTC
CASSLREDYGYTF
>few|TRBV7-2|TRBJ1-2|TRBD1
TGTGCCAGCAGCCTCCCAGGGGGGGCCTATGGCTACACCTTC
CASSLPGGAYGYTF
>.|TRBV11-1|TRBJ2-7|.
TGTGCCAGCAGCTTAAGCAGGGCCAACTACGAGCAGTACTTC
CASSLSRANYEQYF
>many|TRBV20-1|TRBJ2-1|TRBD2
TGCAGTGGAAATCTAGCGGGAATGGCCAATGAGCAGTTCTTC
CSGNLAGMANEQFF
>many|TRBV20-1|TRBJ1-2|.
TGCAGTGCTACCCGAGGGTCCTTCTATGGCTACACCTTC
CSATRGSFYGYTF
>many|TRBV7-8|TRBJ2-2|.
TGTGCCAGCAGCGCTCCCTGGCCCGGGGAGCTGTTTTTT
CASSAPWPGELFF
>many|TRBV6-1|TRBJ1-3|.
TGTGCCAGCAGGGGTGAGGGAAACACCATATATTTT
CASRGEGNTIYF
>.|TRBV7-9|TRBJ1-2|.
TGTGCCAGCAGCTTCTCAGGGGATCGGGGCTATGGCTACACCTTC
CASSFSGDRGYGYTF
>.|TRBV11-3|TRBJ1-1|.
TGTGCCAGCAGCAAGTATCCCCCCAACACTGAAGCTTTCTTT
CASSKYPPNTEAFF
>many|TRBV3-1|TRBJ1-4|.
TGTGCCAGCAGCCAAGATTGGGGTTACGATGAAAAACTGTTTTTT
CASSQDWGYDEKLFF
>few|TRBV9|TRBJ2-7|TRBD1
TGTGCCAGCAGCGGCCGACAGGGGGCGGACGAGCAGTACTTC
CASSGRQGADEQYF
>many|TRBV7-9|TRBJ2-1|TRBD2
TGTGCCAGCAGCTTAGCGGCGACTAGCGGGGGTTTCTTC
CASSLAATSGGFF
>many|TRBV4-1|TRBJ2-3|.
TGCGCCAGCAGCCAAGATCCGACCTATACGCAGTATTTT
CASSQDPTYTQYF
>many|TRBV20-1|TRBJ1-4|.
TGCAGTGCTAGAGATAATGGCCAGGGAGAAAAACTGTTTTTT
CSARDNGQGEKLFF
>many|TRBV4-1|TRBJ1-6|.
TGCGCCAGCAGCCAAGGACCGCGAAATTCACCCCTCCACTTT
CASSQGPRNSPLHF
>many|TRBV21-1|TRBJ2-2|.
TGTGCCAGCAGCAAAGCGCTGACGGGGGGTAGCACCGGGGAGCTGTTTTTT
CASSKALTGGSTGELFF
>few|TRBV19|TRBJ2-2|TRBD1
TGTGCCAGTAGTTTCCAGGGGGCGGGCACCGGGGAGCTGTTTTTT
CASSFQGAGTGELFF